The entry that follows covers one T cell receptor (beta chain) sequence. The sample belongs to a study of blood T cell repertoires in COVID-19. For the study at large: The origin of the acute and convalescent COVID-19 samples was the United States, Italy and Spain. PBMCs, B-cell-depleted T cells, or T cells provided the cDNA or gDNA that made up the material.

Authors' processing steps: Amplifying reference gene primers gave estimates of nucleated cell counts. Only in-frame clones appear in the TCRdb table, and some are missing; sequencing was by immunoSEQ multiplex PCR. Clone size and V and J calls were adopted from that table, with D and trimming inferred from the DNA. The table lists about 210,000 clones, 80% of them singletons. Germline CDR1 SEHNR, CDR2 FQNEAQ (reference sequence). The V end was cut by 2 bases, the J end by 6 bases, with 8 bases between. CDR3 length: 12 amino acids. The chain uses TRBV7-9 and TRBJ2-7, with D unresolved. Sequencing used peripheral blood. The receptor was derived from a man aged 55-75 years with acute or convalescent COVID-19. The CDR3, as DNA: TGTGCCAGCAGCTTAAAAACAGCCGAGCAGTACTTC. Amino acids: CASSLKTAEQYF.